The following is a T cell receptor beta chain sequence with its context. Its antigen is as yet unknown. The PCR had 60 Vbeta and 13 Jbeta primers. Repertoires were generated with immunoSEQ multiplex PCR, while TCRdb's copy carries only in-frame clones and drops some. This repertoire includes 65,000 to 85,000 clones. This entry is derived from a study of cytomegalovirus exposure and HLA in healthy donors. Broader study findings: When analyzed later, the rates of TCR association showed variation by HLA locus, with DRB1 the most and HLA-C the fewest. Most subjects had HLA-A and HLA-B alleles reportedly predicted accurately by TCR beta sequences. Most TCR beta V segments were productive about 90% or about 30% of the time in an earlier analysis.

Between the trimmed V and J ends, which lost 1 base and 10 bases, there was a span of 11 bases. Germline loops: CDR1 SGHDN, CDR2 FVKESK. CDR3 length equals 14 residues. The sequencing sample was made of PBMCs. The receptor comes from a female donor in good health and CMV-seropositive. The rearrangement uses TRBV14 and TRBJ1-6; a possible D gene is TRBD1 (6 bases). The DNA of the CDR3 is TGTGCCAGCAGCCAAGCGGCAGGGGACTCACCCCTCCACTTT. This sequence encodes CASSQAAGDSPLHF.